Listed here is a single T cell receptor beta chain. The sample is drawn from a study of cytomegalovirus exposure and HLA in healthy donors. The PCR was carried out with 60 Vbeta primers and 13 Jbeta primers. TCRdb's copy holds only in-frame clones and misses some; the assay was immunoSEQ multiplex PCR. The sample has 150,000 or so clones; about 75% are singletons. CDR1 SGHVS and CDR2 FNYEAQ come from the germline V gene. The V gene end was trimmed by 5 bases and the J gene end by 0 bases; junction bases not matched to a gene: 4. CDR3 size: 16 residues. V and J are TRBV7-6 and TRBJ2-5; 12 bases are shared with TRBD2. The clonotype was recovered from a man over 45 in good health and CMV-seropositive. Sequencing was carried out using PBMCs. In nucleotides, the CDR3 is TGTGCCAGCAGCGTCGGGACTAGCGGGTACCAAGAGACCCAGTACTTC. This sequence encodes CASSVGTSGYQETQYF.